This T cell receptor (beta chain) was identified in a study of T-cell memory formation after mild COVID-19. On the study more broadly: TCR clusters largely stayed donor specific.

Constant-segment primers served in 5'RACE that generated TCR alpha and TCR beta cDNA libraries bearing sample barcodes and UMIs. In TCRdb, the 5' RACE reads were re-called with MiXCR into one record per CDR3 protein. There are fewer than 350,000 distinct CDR3 sequences in the sample; roughly 18% occur only once, and more than 20% lies in the top ten. Germline V gives CDR1 SGDLS, CDR2 YYNGEE. Trimming removed 2 bases from V and 2 bases from J, with 11 bases in between. This CDR3 has 15 amino acids. In the case of this clonotype: The antigen remains undetermined.

Study-wide points: Several responding clones turned up in pre-infection memory, indicating that cross-reactive memory may have taken part. CD4/CD8 balance characterized clones contracting day 15 to 85, and CD4+ skew characterized later expanders.

This rearrangement joins TRBV9 to TRBJ2-1; TRBD2 is a possible D gene (7 bases). The origin of this receptor is a man aged 18 to 30 who had mild COVID-19 (a few samples of this study predate the infection). Cell type and time point are not known. The specimen was PBMCs or a T cell subset sorted from them (not recorded which). This CDR3 is CASSVRGAAYNEQFF. For the CDR3, the DNA is TGTGCCAGCAGCGTTCGGGGGGCCGCCTACAATGAGCAGTTCTTC.